Given below is one T cell receptor (beta chain) in context. Its antigen is not identified. This sample was taken from a study of glioma-infiltrating T cells after dendritic cell vaccination. About the study: Patients received three intradermal dendritic cell vaccine injections at biweekly intervals.

Study observations and caveats: Patients with more pretreatment TILs had longer time to progression and survival.

Selection required adequate fresh-frozen tumor tissue plus more than two years' survival data. Germline V gives CDR1 SGHNT, CDR2 YYREEE (reference sequence). This CDR3 is built from 15 residues. J was trimmed by 6 bases and V by 4 bases; bases with no gene match: 10. Profiled with immunoSEQ multiplex PCR; TCRdb holds only in-frame clones, not every one. Among around 97,000 clones listed, roughly 81% were seen once. The rearrangement uses TRBV5-4 and TRBJ2-7, with TRBD2 identical over 10 bases. The sequence was collected from a human donor with glioblastoma. The sequences come from blood, collected before dendritic cell vaccination. CDR3 residues: CASSPIWTSGGEQYF. CDR3 nucleotides: TGTGCCAGCAGCCCCATTTGGACTAGCGGAGGCGAGCAGTACTTC.